These 25 T cell receptor beta chains originate from one sample sequenced in a study of cytomegalovirus exposure and HLA in healthy donors. 60 Vbeta and 13 Jbeta primers were used in PCR. Sequencing used immunoSEQ multiplex PCR; TCRdb keeps in-frame clones, though not all of them. In the table there are fewer than 120,000 clones, 60% to 85% of which are singletons. Sequencing was performed on PBMCs. All receptors derive from an older woman in good health and CMV-seropositive.

This clone was picked up one time. This rearrangement joins TRBV5-5 to TRBJ2-7; 14 bases match TRBD2. The CDR3 length is 16 residues. V shed 4 bases and J 3 bases; nucleotides not matched to a gene: 6. Germline values: CDR1 SGHKS, CDR2 YYEKEE (reference sequence). CDR3 in DNA: TGTGCCAGCAGCCTCGGGACTAGCGGGAGTCTCTACGAGCAGTACTTC. This encodes CASSLGTSGSLYEQYF.

V gene TRBV28 combines with J gene TRBJ2-5; 7 positions agree with TRBD1. Germline lookup yields CDR1 MDHEN and CDR2 SYDVKM. V shed 2 bases, J shed 7 bases, and the junction held 4 bases outside the gene matches. The CDR3 is 13 amino acids. In nucleotides, the CDR3 is TGTGCCAGCAGTTTAGACAGGGTGGCGACCCAGTACTTC. Translation: CASSLDRVATQYF.

The V gene is TRBV10-3, the J gene TRBJ2-1, with TRBD2 matching 16 bases. V was clipped by 6 bases and J by 7 bases; unmatched bases: 3. The length of the CDR3 is 15 residues. Germline CDR1 is ENHRY and CDR2 is SYGVKD. This chain's CDR3 is CAIRGTSGRGNEQFF. In nucleotides, the CDR3 is TGTGCCATCAGAGGGACTAGCGGGAGGGGGAATGAGCAGTTCTTC.

The chain is built from TRBV18 and TRBJ2-7; TRBD2 matches 7 bases. The ends lost 2 bases at V and 3 bases at J; junction bases unmatched: 7. Germline values: CDR1 KGHSH, CDR2 LQKENI. The CDR3 runs to 15 residues. This CDR3 is CASSPTSGADYEQYF. The CDR3 DNA sequence: TGTGCCAGCTCACCAACAAGCGGGGCCGACTACGAGCAGTACTTC. The full variable domain, completed using reference TRBV18 and TRBJ2-7, is NAGVMQNPRHLVRRRGQEARLRCSPMKGHSHVYWYRQLPEEGLKFMVYLQKENIIDESGMPKERFSAEFPKEGPSILRIQQVVRGDSAAYFCASSPTSGADYEQYFGPGTRLTVT.

The CDR3 nucleotides read TGCGCCAGCAGCGCTGGACTAGCGGGAGGGCCTGGGTATGAGCAGTTCTTC. Translating gives CASSAGLAGGPGYEQFF. The V call is TRBV5-1, the J call TRBJ2-1, with TRBD2 identical over 15 bases. This CDR3 has 17 residues. V lost 4 bases, J lost 8 bases, and 10 bases stayed unmatched. Germline values: CDR1 SGHRS, CDR2 YFSETQ.

The rearrangement uses TRBV18 and TRBJ1-2; no clear D. V was shortened by 3 bases and J by 5 bases, with 13 bases between the two germline ends. The germline gives CDR1 KGHSH, CDR2 LQKENI. The CDR3 is 14 amino acids. In DNA, the CDR3 is TGTGCCAGCTCACCTAGGACGGGGTTTTATGGCTACACCTTC. Its protein product is CASSPRTGFYGYTF.

The chain is built from TRBV5-1 and TRBJ1-1; a possible D gene is TRBD1 (5 bases). V was pared by 1 base and J by 1 base, with 14 bases between. The CDR3 runs 16 residues. CDR1 is SGHRS and CDR2 is YFSETQ in the germline V gene. CDR3 region: CASSLLQDRTNTEAFF. The DNA for the CDR3 is TGCGCCAGCAGCTTGCTACAGGACCGGACGAACACTGAAGCTTTCTTT.

The chain couples TRBV10-3 to TRBJ2-5, with D maybe TRBD1 (6 bases). The J call may be incorrect, as the DNA end agrees better with TRBJ2-7. Germline V lookup: CDR1 ENHRY, CDR2 SYGVKD. This CDR3 spans 13 amino acids. The CDR3 spells CAISEQGIDEQYF. CDR3 bases: TGTGCCATCAGTGAGCAGGGGATCGACGAGCAGTACTTC.

This clone was found once. The genes are TRBV2 and TRBJ1-1; 9 bases are a match to TRBD1. The length of the CDR3 is 15 residues. The germline V gene has CDR1 SNHLY and CDR2 FYNNEI. V dropped 9 bases and J dropped 10; count of bases not matched to a gene: 18. CDR3 residues: CAREQGQGSVLRAFF. CDR3 nucleotides: TGTGCCAGAGAACAGGGACAGGGCTCAGTCTTGCGAGCTTTCTTT.

The chain carries TRBV4-2 and TRBJ2-3, with D possibly being TRBD2 (6 bases). V lost 1 base and J 5 bases, leaving 19 bases between the germline ends. The CDR3 spans 17 residues. Germline V CDR1 and CDR2: LGHNA, YNFKEQ. CDR3 coding DNA: TGTGCCAGCAGCCAAGGGGACCTAGCGCCCCTCGGAGATACGCAGTATTTT. Translating gives CASSQGDLAPLGDTQYF.

The chain uses TRBV6-1 and TRBJ2-7; possibly TRBD1 for D (6 bases). This CDR3 comprises 14 residues. Germline V CDR1 and CDR2: MNHNS, SASEGT. The V end was cut by 6 bases, the J end by 0 bases, with 12 bases between. The CDR3 nucleotides read TGTGCCAGCAGGGACAGCCGGACCTCCTACGAGCAGTACTTC. It translates to CASRDSRTSYEQYF.

On this clone itself: An end of the junction differs from the germline gene, which may be a read error. The chain carries TRBV4-1 and TRBJ2-1; 11 bases are a match to TRBD2. Germline CDR1 reads MGHRA; CDR2 reads YSYEKL. CDR3 size: 17 residues. In DNA form, the CDR3 reads TGCGCCAGCAGCCAAGCACTAGCGGGAGAGGGTTACAATGAGCAGCTCTTC. Encoded protein: CASSQALAGEGYNEQLF.

The V call is TRBV9, the J call TRBJ2-7; D possibly corresponds to TRBD1 (6 bases). The V gene lost 3 bases and the J gene lost 4 bases, with 17 bases spanning the gap. The germline gives CDR1 SGDLS, CDR2 YYNGEE. The CDR3 has 15 amino acids. CDR3 sequence: CASSEEQGTAYEQYF. As DNA, the CDR3 is TGTGCCAGCAGCGAAGAGCAGGGGACGGCATACGAGCAGTACTTC.

The V and J genes are TRBV5-1 and TRBJ2-5, with 7 bases lining up with TRBD1. CDR3 length: 14 residues. V shed 0 bases, J shed 4 bases, and the junction held 3 bases outside the gene matches. Germline assignment: CDR1 SGHRS and CDR2 YFSETQ. The CDR3 loop is CASSLGQGRETQYF. The CDR3, as DNA: TGCGCCAGCAGCTTGGGACAGGGTAGAGAGACCCAGTACTTC.

The V call is TRBV9, the J call TRBJ1-2, with 7 bases fitting TRBD1. Germline CDR1 is SGDLS and CDR2 is YYNGEE. Trimming removed 3 bases from V and 1 base from J; junction bases left unmatched: 9. The length of the CDR3 is 16 residues. CDR3 sequence: CASSGVTDRDNYGYTF. The DNA of the CDR3 is TGTGCCAGCAGCGGAGTAACAGACAGGGATAACTATGGCTACACCTTC.

For the CDR3, the DNA is TGTGCCAGCGGTACCCACCCAGGGGAGCAGTACTTC. It codes for CASGTHPGEQYF. The rearrangement uses TRBV6-6 and TRBJ2-7; perhaps TRBD1 as D (5 bases). V was clipped by 8 bases and J by 7 bases, with 15 bases between them. CDR1 is MNHNY, CDR2 SVGAGI, per germline (reference sequence). This CDR3 comprises 12 residues.

This clone appeared a few times. This sequence joins TRBV6-6 and TRBJ1-4; 7 bases map to TRBD1. Germline V lookup: CDR1 MNHNY, CDR2 SVGAGI (reference sequence). V lost 5 bases to trimming and J lost 8 bases; unmatched junction nucleotides: 8. The CDR3 length is 14 residues. For the CDR3, the DNA is TGTGCCAGCAGTCAGACAGGGATTGACGAAAAACTGTTTTTT. The encoded protein is CASSQTGIDEKLFF.

The chain carries TRBV9 and TRBJ2-3; 9 nucleotides match TRBD2. With V trimmed by 3 bases and J by 2 bases, 4 bases remained unmatched. The CDR3 length is 15 residues. In germline, CDR1 is SGDLS, CDR2 YYNGEE. The CDR3 nucleotides read TGTGCCAGCAGCGCGACTAGCGGATACACAGATACGCAGTATTTT. Protein: CASSATSGYTDTQYF.

The chain is built from TRBV19 and TRBJ1-4; 7 bases align to TRBD1. Germline trimming cut 3 bases from V and 6 bases from J; bases unmatched to any gene: 16. Looked up from germline, CDR1 is LNHDA and CDR2 is SQIVND (reference sequence). This CDR3 region has 18 residues. Here the CDR3 DNA reads TGTGCCAGTAGTATCCTGCGTAGGGGGCTCTCGTTTGATGAAAAACTGTTTTTT. It yields the protein CASSILRRGLSFDEKLFF.

This rearrangement joins TRBV9 to TRBJ2-7; 10 bases fit TRBD2. The CDR3 has 18 residues. Trimming removed 3 bases from V and 4 bases from J; junction bases left unmatched: 16. CDR1 and CDR2 from the germline V gene are SGDLS and YYNGEE. DNA of the CDR3: TGTGCCAGCAGCGCCGGGACAGCGAGCGGGAGGGCGCGATACGAGCAGTACTTC. Translation: CASSAGTASGRARYEQYF. The full variable domain, rest sourced from reference TRBV9 and TRBJ2-7, is DSGVTQTPKHLITATGQRVTLRCSPRSGDLSVYWYQQSLDQGLQFLIQYYNGEERAKGNILERFSAQQFPDLHSELNLSSLELGDSALYFCASSAGTASGRARYEQYFGPGTRLTVT.

V and J are TRBV2 and TRBJ2-7, with 9 bases aligning to TRBD1. The CDR3 is 14 residues long. From germline, CDR1 is SNHLY and CDR2 FYNNEI. Unmatched junction bases numbered 5, after V lost 6 bases and J lost 2 bases. Written as DNA, the CDR3 is TGTGCCAGCAGAGGCGGGACAGGGACCTACGAGCAGTACTTC. This translates into CASRGGTGTYEQYF.

This chain joins TRBV5-4 and TRBJ2-2; TRBD1 might be the D (5 bases). V shed 3 bases and J shed 6 bases, with 12 bases lying between them. This CDR3 has 14 amino acids. CDR1 is SGHNT and CDR2 is YYREEE in the germline V gene (reference sequence). The CDR3 spells CASSSDSFPGELFF. As DNA, the CDR3 is TGTGCCAGCAGCTCCGACAGTTTCCCCGGGGAGCTGTTTTTT. Variable domain in full (rest from reference TRBV5-4 and TRBJ2-2): ETGVTQSPTHLIKTRGQQVTLRCSSQSGHNTVSWYQQALGQGPQFIFQYYREEENGRGNFPPRFSGLQFPNYSSELNVNALELDDSALYLCASSSDSFPGELFFGEGSRLTVL.

The V call is TRBV6-1, the J call TRBJ2-2, with 7 bases identical to TRBD1. The CDR3 extends over 15 amino acids. Trimming took 6 bases from V and 0 from J; bases not matched to a gene: 4. Germline CDR1 and CDR2: MNHNS and SASEGT. This chain's CDR3 is CASRPQGANTGELFF. The CDR3 coding sequence is TGTGCCAGCAGACCTCAGGGGGCGAACACCGGGGAGCTGTTTTTT.

The gene calls are TRBV28 and TRBJ2-7; TRBD2 agrees at 13 bases. The CDR3 has 16 residues. V trimming: 7 bases; J trimming: 3 bases; junction bases outside the gene matches: 9. Germline CDR1 reads MDHEN; CDR2 reads SYDVKM. The DNA for the CDR3 is TGTGCCAGCACTTCTCGGGGACTAGCGGGACTCTACGAGCAGTACTTC. It codes for CASTSRGLAGLYEQYF.

The chain is built from TRBV4-2 and TRBJ1-3; 9 bases agree with TRBD1. The CDR3 extends over 17 amino acids. Looked up from germline, CDR1 is LGHNA and CDR2 is YNFKEQ. The V gene end was trimmed by 4 bases and the J gene end by 0 bases; junction bases not matched to a gene: 7. The CDR3 loop reads CASSRWTGDASGNTIYF. The DNA of the CDR3 is TGTGCCAGCAGCCGCTGGACAGGGGATGCCTCTGGAAACACCATATATTTT.